These 27 T cell receptor beta chains came from one sample sequenced in a study of T cell responses to AZD1222 COVID-19 vaccine. Using immunoSEQ multiplex PCR, the repertoire was profiled, and TCRdb retains in-frame clones only, with some absent. The sample contains about 180,000 clones, about 90% of which appear only once. The sample in question was peripheral blood, obtained on day 0 of AZD1222 vaccination. These receptors all stem from an adult in good health.

This clone has just one count. The chain links TRBV30 to TRBJ1-3, with D perhaps TRBD1 (6 bases). Germline V CDR1 and CDR2: GTSNPN, SVGIG (reference sequence). V lost 3 bases, J lost 0 bases, and 21 bases lay in between. This CDR3 is built from 18 residues. CDR3 sequence (DNA): TGTGCCTGGAGGGTCAAAGGGGGGGACCTACTCTCTGGAAACACCATATATTTT. Its protein product is CAWRVKGGDLLSGNTIYF.

J is TRBJ2-1 and V is TRBV27; D is possibly TRBD2 (6 bases). V was trimmed by 3 bases and J by 4 bases, leaving 7 bases between them. Germline CDR1 MNHEY, CDR2 SMNVEV (reference sequence). The length of the CDR3 is 13 residues. For the CDR3, the DNA is TGTGCCAGCAGTTTCGGAGGGTACAATGAGCAGTTCTTC. Translating it yields CASSFGGYNEQFF.

CDR3 amino acids: CASQVGLSSVSEQYF. DNA of the CDR3: TGTGCCAGCCAGGTGGGGCTCTCCTCTGTCTCCGAGCAGTACTTC. This chain uses TRBV27 with TRBJ2-7; weak D call: TRBD1 (5 bases). The CDR3 has 15 amino acids. Germline V gives CDR1 MNHEY, CDR2 SMNVEV (reference sequence). Trimming removed 8 bases at V and 6 bases at J, with 23 bases between.

The V call is TRBV27, the J call TRBJ2-1, with 9 bases lining up with TRBD2. Trimming cost V 5 bases and J 0 bases; bases outside gene matches: 2. The CDR3 is 15 residues long. Germline lookup yields CDR1 MNHEY and CDR2 SMNVEV (reference sequence). The CDR3 sequence: CASSISGSSYNEQFF. Written as DNA, the CDR3 is TGTGCCAGCAGTATTAGCGGGAGCTCCTACAATGAGCAGTTCTTC.

The chain combines TRBV6-1 with TRBJ1-6; weak D call: TRBD1 (6 bases). Germline CDR1 is MNHNS and CDR2 is SASEGT. V was shortened by 1 base and J by 0 bases, with 10 bases between the two germline ends. The CDR3 covers 17 residues. As DNA, the CDR3 is TGTGCCAGCAGTGAAGGGGGGCGGCGCTCCTATAATTCACCCCTCCACTTT. Protein product: CASSEGGRRSYNSPLHF.

With regard to this clone: The sample holds other DNA sequences that translate to the same CDR3. V gene TRBV19 combines with J gene TRBJ2-7; TRBD2 agrees at 10 bases. This CDR3 has 14 amino acids. The germline V gene encodes CDR1 LNHDA and CDR2 SQIVND (reference sequence). V trimming: 4 bases; J trimming: 3 bases; junction bases outside the gene matches: 3. The CDR3 here is CASSTTSGVYEQYF. For the CDR3, the DNA is TGTGCCAGTAGTACCACTAGCGGGGTCTACGAGCAGTACTTC. Supplemented by reference TRBV19 and TRBJ2-7, the full variable domain reads DGGITQSPKYLFRKEGQNVTLSCEQNLNHDAMYWYRQDPGQGLRLIYYSQIVNDFQKGDIAEGYSVSREKKESFPLTVTSAQKNPTAFYLCASSTTSGVYEQYFGPGTRLTVT.

The rearrangement uses TRBV3-1 (or the pseudogene TRBV3-2) and TRBJ1-1; D is ambiguous. Germline lookup yields CDR1 LGHDT and CDR2 YNNKEL (reference sequence). This CDR3 is built from 14 residues. V lost 0 bases to trimming and J lost 1 base, with 6 bases between them. CDR3: CASSQDARNTEAFF. For the CDR3, the DNA is TGTGCCAGCAGCCAAGATGCGAGGAACACTGAAGCTTTCTTT.

V gene TRBV6-2 or TRBV6-3 combines with J gene TRBJ2-7; 7 bases fit TRBD1. J was trimmed by 1 base and V by 2 bases; bases with no gene match: 2. Germline CDR1 reads MNHEY; CDR2 reads SVGEGT. The CDR3 is 14 amino acids. The CDR3 nucleotides read TGTGCCAGCAGTTACGGGACAGAGTCCTACGAGCAGTACTTC. This translates into CASSYGTESYEQYF.

The chain employs TRBV28 and TRBJ1-5; 7 nucleotides align to TRBD1. Looked up from germline, CDR1 is MDHEN and CDR2 is SYDVKM. CDR3 size: 15 residues. The J segment lost 7 bases and the V segment lost 5 bases, leaving 11 bases of the junction unmatched. CDR3 nucleotides: TGTGCCAGCAGTCAATTTCCGGGACAGAAACAGCCCCAGCATTTT. Translation: CASSQFPGQKQPQHF.

V is TRBV15 and J is TRBJ1-5; possible D gene TRBD1, 5 bases. CDR3 length: 16 residues. The ends were cut back, 1 base at V and 6 bases at J, with 16 bases in the middle. Germline V gene data show CDR1 as LNHNV and CDR2 as YYDKDF (reference sequence). DNA of the CDR3: TGTGCCACCAGCAGAGGTCATAATCAGGGAGGTCAGCCCCAGCATTTT. Amino acids: CATSRGHNQGGQPQHF.

The V call is TRBV2, the J call TRBJ1-5; 8 bases fit TRBD1. The CDR3 consists of 16 residues. Per the germline V gene, CDR1 is SNHLY and CDR2 is FYNNEI. The junction had 13 bases not matched to a gene; V was cut back by 8 bases and J by 4 bases. CDR3 amino acids: CASLGTGTGYNQPQHF. The DNA of the CDR3 is TGTGCCAGCTTAGGAACCGGGACAGGTTATAATCAGCCCCAGCATTTT.

This rearrangement joins TRBV6-6 to TRBJ1-2; D is perhaps TRBD1 (5 bases). The CDR3 extends over 15 amino acids. Trimming cost V 3 bases and J 3 bases, with 14 bases left between them. Germline V gives CDR1 MNHNY, CDR2 SVGAGI (reference sequence). The CDR3 nucleotides read TGTGCCAGCAGTTATACGCCCAGGGAGGACTATGGCTACACCTTC. This gives the protein CASSYTPREDYGYTF.

The DNA for the CDR3 is TGTGCCAGCAGCCTAGGGACTAGCAACTCCTACGAGCAGTACTTC. This sequence encodes CASSLGTSNSYEQYF. J is TRBJ2-7 and V is TRBV7-6; 9 bases align to TRBD2. V shed 5 bases and J 0 bases; nucleotides not matched to a gene: 5. Per the germline V gene, CDR1 is SGHVS and CDR2 is FNYEAQ. The CDR3 runs 15 residues. Full variable domain (remainder filled in from reference TRBV7-6 and TRBJ2-7): GAGVSQSPRYKVTKRGQDVALRCDPISGHVSLYWYRQALGQGPEFLTYFNYEAQQDKSGLPNDRFSAERPEGSISTLTIQRTEQRDSAMYRCASSLGTSNSYEQYFGPGTRLTVT.

This clone was observed a few times. The chain couples TRBV7-2 to TRBJ1-3; 9 bases line up with TRBD1. Trimming took 0 bases from V and 2 from J; bases not matched to a gene: 5. The CDR3 is made up of 17 amino acids. Germline V gene data show CDR1 as SGHTA and CDR2 as FQGNSA. Here the CDR3 reads CASSLAGTGGTGNTIYF. The CDR3 DNA reads TGTGCCAGCAGCTTAGCGGGCACAGGGGGCACTGGAAACACCATATATTTT.

The J gene is TRBJ2-1, the V gene TRBV6-5; 12 bases agree with TRBD1. The CDR3 extends over 15 amino acids. V lost 0 bases to trimming and J lost 9 bases; unmatched junction nucleotides: 3. The germline CDR1 and CDR2 sequences are MNHEY and SVGAGI. The CDR3 loop is CASSYSGQGALEQFF. In nucleotides, the CDR3 is TGTGCCAGCAGTTACTCGGGACAGGGGGCTCTTGAGCAGTTCTTC.

This rearrangement joins TRBV19 to TRBJ2-3; TRBD1 matches at 8 bases. CDR3 length: 16 amino acids. The J segment lost 3 bases and the V segment lost 1 base, leaving 6 bases of the junction unmatched. Per germline, CDR1 LNHDA and CDR2 SQIVND (reference sequence). CDR3 loop: CASSIVAGGWTDTQYF. The CDR3 nucleotides are TGTGCCAGTAGTATAGTCGCAGGGGGCTGGACAGATACGCAGTATTTT.

The sample holds one count of this clone. The CDR3 DNA reads TGTGCCAGTAGTGCCCTAGGACAGGCCAATAATGAAAAACTGTTTTTT. Its translation is CASSALGQANNEKLFF. This chain joins TRBV19 and TRBJ1-4, with TRBD1 identical over 7 bases. The junction had 10 bases not matched to a gene; V was cut back by 5 bases and J by 4 bases. The CDR3 covers 16 residues. Looked up from germline, CDR1 is LNHDA and CDR2 is SQIVND (reference sequence).

The gene calls are TRBV7-2 and TRBJ1-6; weak D call: TRBD1 (5 bases). Germline V gene lookup returns CDR1 SGHTA and CDR2 FQGNSA. V lost 7 bases and J lost 9, with 19 bases in between. The CDR3 is 15 amino acids. The DNA of the CDR3 is TGTGCCAGCAACCGGGACGGGGAGGGCGGTTCACCCCTCCACTTT. This codes for CASNRDGEGGSPLHF.

The chain is built from TRBV5-4 and TRBJ2-7; 7 bases map to TRBD1. This CDR3 is 14 amino acids long. The junction had 9 bases not matched to a gene; V was cut back by 7 bases and J by 2 bases. Germline V lookup: CDR1 SGHNT, CDR2 YYREEE (reference sequence). The CDR3 DNA sequence: TGTGCCAGCGGTCGACAGGGAAGGGCCTACGAGCAGTACTTC. Translating gives CASGRQGRAYEQYF.

This clone was found a few times. This rearrangement joins TRBV2 to TRBJ1-1, with no clear D. CDR3 length: 10 amino acids. Germline CDR1 SNHLY, CDR2 FYNNEI. V shed 4 bases and J shed 5 bases, with 2 bases lying between them. The CDR3 sequence: CASSVTEAFF. The CDR3 bases are TGTGCCAGCAGTGTGACTGAAGCTTTCTTT. The variable domain in full, completed from reference TRBV2 and TRBJ1-1, reads EPEVTQTPSHQVTQMGQEVILRCVPISNHLYFYWYRQILGQKVEFLVSFYNNEISEKSEIFDDQFSVERPDGSNFTLKIRSTKLEDSAMYFCASSVTEAFFGQGTRLTVV.

The V call is TRBV28, the J call TRBJ1-5; no firm D call. The V and J ends lost 8 bases and 12 bases respectively, with 8 bases between them. The V gene's germline CDR1 is MDHEN and CDR2 SYDVKM. The CDR3 is made up of 9 amino acids. The CDR3 spells CASGVGQHF. CDR3 DNA: TGTGCCAGCGGGGTAGGCCAGCATTTT.

The genes are TRBV6-1 and TRBJ1-2; 11 bases map to TRBD1. Germline CDR1 reads MNHNS; CDR2 reads SASEGT. CDR3 length equals 16 residues. With V trimmed by 3 bases and J by 4 bases, 7 bases remained unmatched. CDR3 in amino acids: CASSEGGQGVSYGYTF. In DNA, the CDR3 is TGTGCCAGCAGTGAGGGGGGACAGGGGGTTTCCTATGGCTACACCTTC.

The rearrangement links TRBV11-3 to TRBJ2-2; D is unresolved. Trimming took 2 bases from V and 5 from J, leaving 6 bases between them. CDR1 and CDR2 from the germline V gene are SGHNT and YENEEA. The CDR3 covers 13 residues. CDR3 residues: CASSLLRTGELFF. CDR3 coding DNA: TGTGCCAGCAGCTTATTAAGGACCGGGGAGCTGTTTTTT.

This clone was seen only once. This chain links TRBV7-8 with TRBJ2-2; the D gene is possibly TRBD2 (6 bases). Trimming pared 2 bases from V and 1 base from J, leaving 11 bases between. This CDR3 has 16 residues. CDR1 is SGHVS and CDR2 is FQNEAQ in the germline V gene. The CDR3 coding sequence is TGTGCCAGCAGCTTACCGGGACTCGGGAACACCGGGGAGCTGTTTTTT. Residues: CASSLPGLGNTGELFF.

The CDR3 loop is CASSLWGLAGAQETQYF. In DNA form, the CDR3 reads TGTGCCAGCAGTTTATGGGGACTAGCGGGAGCGCAAGAGACCCAGTACTTC. This chain uses TRBV28 with TRBJ2-5; 14 bases match TRBD2. Germline CDR1 and CDR2: MDHEN and SYDVKM. The V segment lost 0 bases and the J segment 2 bases; nucleotides outside the gene matches: 2. This CDR3 spans 17 amino acids.

This clone was observed a few times. This chain uses TRBV30 with TRBJ1-2; D uncertain. Trimming shortened V by 2 bases and J by 2 bases, and 3 bases separated the two germline ends. The CDR3 is 11 residues long. CDR1 and CDR2 from the germline V gene are GTSNPN and SVGIG (reference sequence). CDR3 DNA sequence: TGTGCCTGGAGTTCCAACTATGGCTACACCTTC. Translated: CAWSSNYGYTF.

V usage is TRBV29-1 and J usage is TRBJ2-1; no clear D gene. This CDR3 comprises 11 residues. Germline V gene sequence: CDR1 SQVTM, CDR2 ANQGSEA. V gave up 6 bases and J gave up 7 bases, with 10 bases separating them. The CDR3 protein is CSVNLKNEQFF. DNA for the CDR3: TGCAGCGTGAACCTGAAGAATGAGCAGTTCTTC.